These 26 T cell receptor beta chains were all obtained from the same sample, sequenced in a study of siplizumab effects on memory and regulatory T cells. Libraries were prepared by immunoSEQ multiplex PCR; TCRdb keeps only in-frame clonotypes and omits some of them. The sample lists around 100,000 clones, about 95% occurring once. Sequencing used non-Treg CD4+ T cells sorted from blood. The receptors were sampled from a human donor in good health.

This clone showed up just once. The chain is built from TRBV19 and TRBJ2-7; D ambiguous. The germline CDR1 and CDR2 sequences are LNHDA and SQIVND (reference sequence). This CDR3 contains 14 residues. V lost 3 bases to trimming and J lost 4 bases, with 13 bases between them. For the CDR3, the DNA is TGTGCCAGTAGTATTGAGTTTTCCCGTTACGAGCAGTACTTC. As protein: CASSIEFSRYEQYF. Drawing the rest from reference TRBV19 and TRBJ2-7, the complete variable domain is DGGITQSPKYLFRKEGQNVTLSCEQNLNHDAMYWYRQDPGQGLRLIYYSQIVNDFQKGDIAEGYSVSREKKESFPLTVTSAQKNPTAFYLCASSIEFSRYEQYFGPGTRLTVT.

The DNA for the CDR3 is TGTGCCAGCAGCCCGGGACAACGAGCCCTGACTTTC. The encoded protein is CASSPGQRALTF. The gene calls are TRBV5-5 and TRBJ2-6; D may be TRBD1 (6 bases). With 4 bases removed from V and 15 bases from J, the gap between germline ends came to 14 bases. The CDR3 extends over 12 amino acids. Germline lookup yields CDR1 SGHKS and CDR2 YYEKEE (reference sequence).

This chain connects TRBV28 to TRBJ2-5; D is possibly TRBD2 (5 bases). The CDR3 extends over 17 amino acids. Germline V gives CDR1 MDHEN, CDR2 SYDVKM. The V end was cut by 1 base, the J end by 3 bases, with 18 bases between. The CDR3 sequence is CASSLLGGRGTEETQYF. For the CDR3, the DNA is TGTGCCAGCAGTTTATTAGGAGGTCGAGGAACAGAAGAGACCCAGTACTTC. The full variable domain, in which reference TRBV28 and TRBJ2-5 provide the parts outside the CDR3, is DVKVTQSSRYLVKRTGEKVFLECVQDMDHENMFWYRQDPGLGLRLIYFSYDVKMKEKGDIPEGYSVSREKKERFSLILESASTNQTSMYLCASSLLGGRGTEETQYFGPGTRLLVL.

V gene TRBV6-1 combines with J gene TRBJ2-5, with a possible D match to TRBD2 (6 bases). The V gene lost 4 bases and the J gene lost 5 bases, with 14 bases spanning the gap. This CDR3 is 14 amino acids long. Per the germline V gene, CDR1 is MNHNS and CDR2 is SASEGT. The CDR3: CASSGGLALETQYF. CDR3 nucleotide sequence: TGTGCCAGCAGTGGAGGGCTAGCGTTGGAGACCCAGTACTTC.

This rearrangement joins TRBV9 to TRBJ2-2; 9 positions agree with TRBD1. Trimming at V came to 6 bases and at J to 1 base, leaving 10 bases not matched to a gene. Germline CDR1 and CDR2: SGDLS and YYNGEE. This CDR3 spans 17 amino acids. Here the CDR3 reads CASTRDGQGWNTGELFF. The CDR3 coding sequence is TGTGCCAGCACCCGCGACGGACAGGGGTGGAACACCGGGGAGCTGTTTTTT.

V and J are TRBV5-1 and TRBJ2-3; maybe TRBD2 (6 bases). This CDR3 is built from 15 residues. Germline-derived CDR1 and CDR2 are SGHRS and YFSETQ. V lost 2 bases and J 4 bases, leaving 14 bases between the germline ends. The CDR3 DNA reads as TGCGCCAGCAGCTTCTCGGGAGTGAGGGCAGATACGCAGTATTTT. Protein: CASSFSGVRADTQYF.

This chain links TRBV10-3 with TRBJ2-5, with unresolved D. This CDR3 has 12 residues. The germline CDR1 and CDR2 sequences are ENHRY and SYGVKD. Trimming shortened V by 2 bases and J by 4 bases, and 5 bases separated the two germline ends. In nucleotides, the CDR3 is TGTGCCATCAGTGAGATTCGAGAGACCCAGTACTTC. Protein: CAISEIRETQYF.

This sequence joins TRBV19 and TRBJ1-2; D not certain. The CDR3 is 12 residues long. Germline V gene data show CDR1 as LNHDA and CDR2 as SQIVND (reference sequence). V shed 7 bases and J shed 8 bases, with 14 bases lying between them. DNA for the CDR3: TGTGCCAGTAAGAAACCGGGAGAGGGCTACACCTTC. This gives the protein CASKKPGEGYTF.

The V call is TRBV18, the J call TRBJ1-4, with 7 nucleotides matching TRBD1. V trimming: 2 bases; J trimming: 6 bases; junction bases outside the gene matches: 9. CDR1 and CDR2 (germline): KGHSH, LQKENI. The CDR3 is made up of 16 amino acids. The CDR3 reads CASSPTTRDSYEKLFF. The CDR3 DNA reads TGTGCCAGCTCACCAACTACCCGGGACAGCTATGAAAAACTGTTTTTT.

The rearrangement joins TRBV6-1 to TRBJ2-5; the D gene is possibly TRBD2 (6 bases). CDR3 length equals 14 residues. V dropped 3 bases and J dropped 5 bases, with 13 bases sitting between them. Germline V gene data show CDR1 as MNHNS and CDR2 as SASEGT. The CDR3 DNA is TGTGCCAGCAGTGAGCCGGGAGTGGGTGAGACCCAGTACTTC. It specifies CASSEPGVGETQYF.

CDR3 amino acids: CASTGQTYGYTF. CDR3 DNA: TGTGCCAGCACGGGACAGACATATGGCTACACCTTC. The V call is TRBV5-8, the J call TRBJ1-2; the match to TRBD1 covers 7 bases. With 6 bases clipped from V and 5 bases from J, the junction kept 4 bases outside the gene matches. The CDR3 is 12 residues long. The germline V gene encodes CDR1 SGHTS and CDR2 YDEGEE.

The chain joins TRBV20-1 to TRBJ2-7, with TRBD2 as a possible D gene (5 bases). In germline, CDR1 is DFQATT, CDR2 SNEGSKA (reference sequence). Trimming removed 7 bases at V and 6 bases at J, with 13 bases between. The CDR3 sequence is 11 residues long. In nucleotides, the CDR3 is TGCAGTGTCTCTAGCCGGGGCGAGCAGTACTTC. It codes for CSVSSRGEQYF.

The chain carries TRBV7-2 and TRBJ2-7; D is uncertain. Germline CDR1 and CDR2: SGHTA and FQGNSA. V was pared by 1 base and J by 9 bases, with 10 bases between. This CDR3 has 12 amino acids. The CDR3 DNA reads TGTGCCAGCAGCTTAGAGAGCAAGGTGCAGTACTTC. Its protein is CASSLESKVQYF.

This chain uses TRBV7-2 with TRBJ1-1; 8 bases agree with TRBD1. The germline CDR1 and CDR2 sequences are SGHTA and FQGNSA. CDR3 size: 13 residues. Trimming removed 10 bases from V and 5 bases from J; junction bases left unmatched: 9. CDR3 amino acids: CATAADRVTEAFF. CDR3 bases: TGTGCCACAGCCGCGGACAGGGTTACTGAAGCTTTCTTT.

The count of this clone is one. The rearrangement uses TRBV5-1 and TRBJ2-3, with TRBD2 identical over 14 bases. The CDR3 contains 16 residues. With 3 bases clipped from V and 6 bases from J, the junction kept 6 bases outside the gene matches. The germline CDR1 and CDR2 sequences are SGHRS and YFSETQ. The CDR3 spells CASSWGTSGRGDTQYF. The CDR3 DNA is TGCGCCAGCAGCTGGGGGACTAGCGGGAGAGGCGATACGCAGTATTTT.

V and J are TRBV5-1 and TRBJ2-7, with 9 bases matching TRBD1. This CDR3 is 15 amino acids long. J lost 1 base, V lost 6 bases, and 8 bases had no gene match. The germline V gene has CDR1 SGHRS and CDR2 YFSETQ. CDR3 DNA: TGCGCCAGCAAACCACTACAGGGGGCTTCCTACGAGCAGTACTTC. Its translation is CASKPLQGASYEQYF.

The CDR3 DNA reads TGCGCCAGCAGCCAAGTGGCAGCGGGAGTACACTACAATGAGCAGTTCTTC. This sequence encodes CASSQVAAGVHYNEQFF. This chain connects TRBV4-1 to TRBJ2-1; 8 bases map to TRBD2. The germline V gene has CDR1 MGHRA and CDR2 YSYEKL. J lost 3 bases, V lost 1 base, and 8 bases had no gene match. This CDR3 has 17 residues.

V gene TRBV19 combines with J gene TRBJ2-5; 7 nucleotides line up with TRBD1. J gave up 5 bases and V 6 bases, and 6 bases lay outside the gene matches. The germline V gene has CDR1 LNHDA and CDR2 SQIVND (reference sequence). The CDR3 covers 13 residues. The CDR3 protein is CASRTRGLETQYF. CDR3 in DNA: TGTGCCAGTAGGACCAGGGGGTTGGAGACCCAGTACTTC.

J is TRBJ1-3 and V is TRBV5-1; maybe TRBD1 (5 bases). Between the trimmed V and J ends, which lost 2 bases and 0 bases, there was a span of 15 bases. The CDR3 runs to 17 residues. Germline-derived CDR1 and CDR2 are SGHRS and YFSETQ. The CDR3 sequence: CASSLSSGPHSGNTIYF. DNA for the CDR3: TGCGCCAGCAGCTTAAGTTCAGGGCCACACTCTGGAAACACCATATATTTT.

The count of this clone is one. J is TRBJ2-3 and V is TRBV30; D gene unclear. CDR3 size: 16 residues. Trimming cost V 3 bases and J 4 bases, with 20 bases left between them. CDR1 and CDR2 from the germline V gene are GTSNPN and SVGIG (reference sequence). The CDR3 is CAWSLPVPFLSDTQYF. The DNA of the CDR3 is TGTGCCTGGAGCCTCCCCGTCCCCTTTCTTTCAGATACGCAGTATTTT.

The rearrangement joins TRBV5-4 to TRBJ2-5; D possibly corresponds to TRBD1 (6 bases). Trimming removed 4 bases at V and 3 bases at J, with 10 bases between. The germline CDR1 and CDR2 sequences are SGHNT and YYREEE (reference sequence). The CDR3 has 13 residues. CDR3 sequence (DNA): TGTGCCAGCAGCCACCGACAGGAAGAGACCCAGTACTTC. It specifies CASSHRQEETQYF.

J is TRBJ1-5 and V is TRBV2; D gene uncertain. The CDR3 totals 14 residues. Germline CDR1 reads SNHLY; CDR2 reads FYNNEI. V lost 3 bases and J 0 bases, leaving 6 bases between the germline ends. The CDR3 reads CASSEIYSNQPQHF. The CDR3 bases are TGTGCCAGCAGTGAGATCTATAGCAATCAGCCCCAGCATTTT.

The chain recombines TRBV10-1 with TRBJ2-3; D not resolved. Trimming removed 3 bases from V and 3 bases from J, with 7 bases in between. CDR3 size: 13 residues. Germline-derived CDR1 and CDR2 are WNHNN and SYGVQD (reference sequence). The CDR3 protein is CASSDRLTDTQYF. The CDR3 DNA sequence: TGCGCCAGCAGTGACCGTCTTACAGATACGCAGTATTTT.

This chain uses TRBV19 with TRBJ1-5; unclear D gene. CDR3 length: 15 amino acids. Trimming removed 9 bases from V and 0 bases from J, with 15 bases in between. The V gene's germline CDR1 is LNHDA and CDR2 SQIVND (reference sequence). CDR3 nucleotides: TGTGCCAGCCGTGGACGTTATAATAGCAATCAGCCCCAGCATTTT. Protein sequence: CASRGRYNSNQPQHF.

The rearrangement joins TRBV5-5 to TRBJ2-5, with 7 positions matching TRBD1. From germline, CDR1 is SGHKS and CDR2 YYEKEE (reference sequence). The V segment lost 3 bases and the J segment 2 bases; nucleotides outside the gene matches: 7. The CDR3 runs to 15 residues. CDR3 sequence reads: CASSSQGVVQETQYF. CDR3 in DNA: TGTGCCAGCAGCTCGCAGGGGGTTGTTCAAGAGACCCAGTACTTC.

On this clone itself: At one end, the junction sequence differs from germline, possibly due to a read error. The chain combines TRBV7-7 with TRBJ2-6, with TRBD1 as a possible D gene (6 bases). Germline V gives CDR1 SSHAT, CDR2 FNYEAQ (reference sequence). This CDR3 spans 16 amino acids. As DNA, the CDR3 is TGTGCTAGCAGCGCCACAGGGTCCTCCGGGGCCAACGTCCTGACTTTC. Its translation is CASSATGSSGANVLTF.